The 21 T cell receptor beta chains below were found in one sample sequenced in a study of cytomegalovirus exposure and HLA in healthy donors. Primers included in the PCR were 60 Vbeta and 13 Jbeta primers. TCRdb keeps only in-frame clones here, not all; method: immunoSEQ multiplex PCR. The sample includes 150,000 to 200,000 clones, about 86% seen only once; the top ten take roughly 2%. Sample: PBMCs. The receptors were gathered from a woman between 18 and 29 years old in good health and CMV-seropositive.

The V and J genes are TRBV9 and TRBJ1-6; TRBD1 might be the D (5 bases). The CDR3 runs to 15 residues. Germline V lookup: CDR1 SGDLS, CDR2 YYNGEE. Trimming took off 1 base at V and 9 bases at J, with 14 bases between the two ends. The CDR3, as DNA: TGTGCCAGCAGCGTAACAGACAGTCAAACTTCACCCCTCCACTTT. It encodes CASSVTDSQTSPLHF.

The chain couples TRBV28 to TRBJ1-3, with D unclear. Trimming left V 5 bases short and J 6 bases short, with 14 bases between. The germline V gene has CDR1 MDHEN and CDR2 SYDVKM. This CDR3 has 14 residues. CDR3 DNA: TGTGCCAGCAGTCGGACGCGGGCAGAAAACACCATATATTTT. This codes for CASSRTRAENTIYF.

This clone was seen just once. V usage is TRBV7-2 and J usage is TRBJ1-3; 12 bases map to TRBD1. V lost 6 bases to trimming and J lost 2 bases; unmatched junction nucleotides: 8. The CDR3 has 17 residues. Germline V gene data show CDR1 as SGHTA and CDR2 as FQGNSA. The CDR3 reads CASSNRDRGPTGNTIYF. CDR3 coding DNA: TGTGCCAGCAGTAACCGGGACAGGGGGCCGACTGGAAACACCATATATTTT.

The CDR3 loop reads CASSPRTGENTEAFF. The CDR3 DNA follows: TGTGCCAGCTCACCCCGGACAGGAGAGAACACTGAAGCTTTCTTT. This rearrangement joins TRBV18 to TRBJ1-1, with 7 bases aligning to TRBD1. From germline, CDR1 is KGHSH and CDR2 LQKENI. Trimming cost V 3 bases and J 1 base; bases outside gene matches: 5. This CDR3 has 15 amino acids.

This chain joins TRBV19 and TRBJ2-2; 7 positions agree with TRBD1. Germline CDR1 LNHDA, CDR2 SQIVND (reference sequence). The CDR3 has 15 residues. V lost 6 bases to trimming and J lost 1 base; unmatched junction nucleotides: 5. CDR3 sequence: CASRRQGRNTGELFF. As DNA, the CDR3 is TGTGCCAGTAGGCGACAGGGTCGGAACACCGGGGAGCTGTTTTTT.

V usage is TRBV9 and J usage is TRBJ2-2; 9 positions agree with TRBD2. The CDR3 totals 16 residues. The trim removed 2 bases at V and 5 bases at J, leaving 7 bases unmatched. CDR1 SGDLS and CDR2 YYNGEE come from the germline V gene. CDR3 bases: TGTGCCAGCAGCGTCTATGGCCTAGCGGGGACCGGGGAGCTGTTTTTT. It specifies CASSVYGLAGTGELFF.

CDR3 nucleotide sequence: TGTGCCAGCAGTGAAGCTCTGGACAGGGACCATGGCTACACCTTC. This codes for CASSEALDRDHGYTF. J is TRBJ1-2 and V is TRBV6-1; TRBD1 matches 8 bases. After removal of 0 bases from V and 6 bases from J, the junction contained 6 bases not matched to a gene. Germline CDR1 and CDR2: MNHNS and SASEGT. This CDR3 is 15 amino acids long.

The chain links TRBV6-5 to TRBJ1-1; D perhaps matches TRBD1 (6 bases). The germline V gene has CDR1 MNHEY and CDR2 SVGAGI. This CDR3 is built from 14 residues. The V end was cut by 2 bases, the J end by 3 bases, with 10 bases between. The CDR3 nucleotides read TGTGCCAGCAGTTACACAGGGTGGCACACTGAAGCTTTCTTT. This gives the protein CASSYTGWHTEAFF.

The chain joins TRBV29-1 to TRBJ2-2; TRBD2 is a possible D gene (5 bases). The CDR3 extends over 15 amino acids. V lost 5 bases and J 1 base, leaving 14 bases between the germline ends. Germline V gives CDR1 SQVTM, CDR2 ANQGSEA. The chain's CDR3 is CSVFPGIGNTGELFF. In DNA, the CDR3 is TGCAGCGTTTTCCCCGGGATAGGGAACACCGGGGAGCTGTTTTTT.

V gene TRBV6-5 combines with J gene TRBJ2-5; TRBD2 might be the D (7 bases). From germline, CDR1 is MNHEY and CDR2 SVGAGI. The CDR3 consists of 16 residues. V was cut by 0 bases and J by 7 bases, with 18 bases left in between. The CDR3 DNA follows: TGTGCCAGCAGTTACTCCGGGGCGGGGGCGCGCGGGACCCAGTACTTC. Translating gives CASSYSGAGARGTQYF.

The table lists this clone with a count of one. This rearrangement joins TRBV28 to TRBJ1-2, with D possibly TRBD1 on 6 matching bases. Trimming took off 6 bases at V and 8 bases at J, with 16 bases between the two ends. The CDR3 length is 13 residues. Germline assignment: CDR1 MDHEN and CDR2 SYDVKM. CDR3 coding DNA: TGTGCCAGCAGCCCTAACAGGGTGGAAGGCTACACCTTC. Translated, it gives CASSPNRVEGYTF.

The chain combines TRBV7-3 with TRBJ1-1; TRBD1 aligns across 8 bases. The CDR3 is made up of 13 amino acids. Germline V CDR1 and CDR2: SGHTA, FQGTGA. The V gene end was trimmed by 6 bases and the J gene end by 5 bases; junction bases not matched to a gene: 5. CDR3 sequence: CASRSTGGTEAFF. CDR3 in DNA: TGTGCCAGCAGAAGTACAGGGGGAACTGAAGCTTTCTTT.

This chain connects TRBV19 to TRBJ2-2, with 9 bases identical to TRBD2. The CDR3 extends over 16 amino acids. With 7 bases clipped from V and 1 base from J, the junction kept 7 bases outside the gene matches. CDR1 LNHDA and CDR2 SQIVND come from the germline V gene (reference sequence). This chain's CDR3 is CASNSVSGGNTGELFF. The CDR3 DNA reads as TGTGCCAGTAATTCCGTTAGCGGGGGGAACACCGGGGAGCTGTTTTTT.

This clone was recorded a few times. The chain is built from TRBV9 and TRBJ2-3, with 10 bases aligning to TRBD1. CDR1 is SGDLS and CDR2 is YYNGEE in the germline V gene. The CDR3 spans 19 residues. V was pared by 3 bases and J by 2 bases, with 15 bases of the junction left unmatched. Written as DNA, the CDR3 is TGTGCCAGCAGCGCAGCCCTCCGGGGGACAGGGGCCCCCACAGATACGCAGTATTTT. Translating it yields CASSAALRGTGAPTDTQYF.

The chain combines TRBV7-9 with TRBJ1-2, with TRBD1 identical over 8 bases. Germline V gene sequence: CDR1 SEHNR, CDR2 FQNEAQ (reference sequence). This CDR3 is built from 13 residues. Unmatched junction bases numbered 11, after V lost 10 bases and J lost 7 bases. CDR3 amino acids: CATDTDRVGGYTF. The CDR3 bases are TGTGCCACCGACACGGACAGGGTGGGTGGCTACACCTTC. Using reference TRBV7-9 and TRBJ1-2 for the parts outside the CDR3, the full variable domain is DTGVSQNPRHKITKRGQNVTFRCDPISEHNRLYWYRQTLGQGPEFLTYFQNEAQLEKSRLLSDRFSAERPKGSFSTLEIQRTEQGDSAMYLCATDTDRVGGYTFGSGTRLTVV.

This chain connects TRBV9 to TRBJ1-2, with D hard to call. The V gene's germline CDR1 is SGDLS and CDR2 YYNGEE. The CDR3 loop spans 16 amino acids. With 4 bases removed from V and 4 bases from J, the gap between germline ends came to 20 bases. The CDR3 reads CASSQTNPMGSYGYTF. The CDR3 DNA reads TGTGCCAGCAGCCAAACAAACCCCATGGGGAGCTATGGCTACACCTTC.

About this clone: This sample includes further DNA sequences coding for the same CDR3. V usage is TRBV9 and J usage is TRBJ2-1, with D unclear. CDR3 size: 15 residues. Germline CDR1 is SGDLS and CDR2 is YYNGEE. V was shortened by 2 bases and J by 3 bases, with 12 bases between the two germline ends. CDR3 in DNA: TGTGCCAGCAGCGTTGCTAGAGGCAGCTACAATGAGCAGTTCTTC. This codes for CASSVARGSYNEQFF.

The chain has TRBV19 and TRBJ2-3, with 12 bases that match TRBD2. V gave up 5 bases and J gave up 2 bases; unmatched junction bases: 8. Germline lookup yields CDR1 LNHDA and CDR2 SQIVND (reference sequence). The CDR3 loop spans 17 amino acids. In nucleotides, the CDR3 is TGTGCCAGTAGTCTCACTAGCGGGGGGCCCTACACAGATACGCAGTATTTT. Protein: CASSLTSGGPYTDTQYF. Supplemented by reference TRBV19 and TRBJ2-3, the full variable domain reads DGGITQSPKYLFRKEGQNVTLSCEQNLNHDAMYWYRQDPGQGLRLIYYSQIVNDFQKGDIAEGYSVSREKKESFPLTVTSAQKNPTAFYLCASSLTSGGPYTDTQYFGPGTRLTVL.

The CDR3 here is CASSWTGHTGELFF. CDR3 DNA: TGCGCCAGCAGCTGGACAGGGCACACCGGGGAGCTGTTTTTT. The chain employs TRBV5-1 and TRBJ2-2; 8 bases fit TRBD1. Germline lookup yields CDR1 SGHRS and CDR2 YFSETQ. With 3 bases clipped from V and 3 bases from J, the junction kept 1 base outside the gene matches. CDR3 length: 14 residues.

On this clone itself: The junction does not match germline at one end; this may be a read error. The chain combines TRBV2 with TRBJ2-1, with 10 nucleotides matching TRBD1. This CDR3 contains 14 residues. From germline, CDR1 is SNHLY and CDR2 FYNNEI. CDR3 loop: CAGSGQGVGGEQFF. The CDR3 DNA reads TGTGCCGGCAGCGGACAGGGGGTGGGGGGTGAGCAGTTCTTC.

V and J are TRBV11-2 and TRBJ2-3; maybe TRBD1 (5 bases). The germline CDR1 and CDR2 sequences are SGHAT and FQNNGV. Trimming took 2 bases from V and 3 from J, leaving 12 bases between them. This CDR3 is built from 15 residues. CDR3 sequence reads: CASSLTTVITDTQYF. For the CDR3, the DNA is TGTGCCAGCAGCTTAACGACAGTTATTACAGATACGCAGTATTTT.